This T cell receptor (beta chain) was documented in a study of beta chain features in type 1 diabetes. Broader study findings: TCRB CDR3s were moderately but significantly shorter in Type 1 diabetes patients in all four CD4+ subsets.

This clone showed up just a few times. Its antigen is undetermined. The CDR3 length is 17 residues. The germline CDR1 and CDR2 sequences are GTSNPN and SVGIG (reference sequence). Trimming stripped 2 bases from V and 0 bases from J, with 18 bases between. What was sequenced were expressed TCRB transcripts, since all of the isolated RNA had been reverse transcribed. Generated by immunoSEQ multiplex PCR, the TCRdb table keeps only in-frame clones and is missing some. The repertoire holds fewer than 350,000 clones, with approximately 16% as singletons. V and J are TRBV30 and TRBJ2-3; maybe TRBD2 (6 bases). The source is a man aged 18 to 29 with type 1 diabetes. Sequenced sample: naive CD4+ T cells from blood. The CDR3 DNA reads TGTGCCTGGAGTCTCGGACTACGGACTGGGAGCACAGATACGCAGTATTTT. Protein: CAWSLGLRTGSTDTQYF.